One and the same sample provided the 11 T cell receptor beta chains below, sequenced in a study of shared clonotypes between healthy human individuals. Measured with immunoSEQ multiplex PCR; TCRdb has only the in-frame clones, and not every one. The top ten hold approximately 10% of the sample, which has a few hundred thousand clones, approximately 70% seen once. The material sequenced was memory CD4+ T cells sorted from blood. Subset described: CD45RA-negative fraction. These receptors were taken from a man in his thirties or forties in good health.

The chain recombines TRBV15 with TRBJ2-1; D remains unclear. Germline V CDR1 and CDR2: LNHNV, YYDKDF (reference sequence). The CDR3 sequence is 14 residues long. Trimming cost V 0 bases and J 10 bases, with 13 bases left between them. The DNA for the CDR3 is TGTGCCACCAGCAGAGATCGGGCCCAACCAGAGCAGTTCTTC. It translates to CATSRDRAQPEQFF.

This clone was seen ten or more times. The CDR3: CASSLTSGGPGELFF. Written as DNA, the CDR3 is TGTGCCAGCAGCTTAACGAGCGGGGGACCCGGGGAGCTGTTTTTT. V usage is TRBV7-3 and J usage is TRBJ2-2, with TRBD2 matching over 8 bases. V was clipped by 0 bases and J by 6 bases; unmatched bases: 3. The germline CDR1 and CDR2 sequences are SGHTA and FQGTGA. This CDR3 region has 15 residues.

This clone was observed a handful of times. This sequence joins TRBV5-1 and TRBJ2-6; D remains ambiguous. The CDR3 consists of 15 residues. Trimming pared 3 bases from V and 0 bases from J, leaving 7 bases between. The V gene's germline CDR1 is SGHRS and CDR2 YFSETQ. The CDR3 DNA reads TGCGCCAGCAGCTCCGACTTCTCTGGGGCCAACGTCCTGACTTTC. Protein product: CASSSDFSGANVLTF.

This chain uses TRBV18 with TRBJ2-3; D is unresolved. V dropped 2 bases and J dropped 10 bases, with 16 bases sitting between them. CDR1 and CDR2 (germline): KGHSH, LQKENI. The CDR3 totals 14 residues. In DNA, the CDR3 is TGTGCCAGCTCACCAGGGCAGGCGCCATCGGCGCAGTATTTT. Residues: CASSPGQAPSAQYF.

This sequence joins TRBV21-1 and TRBJ1-5. TRBV21-1 is deemed a pseudogene. The CDR3 sequence is 13 residues long. CDR3 nucleotide sequence: TGTGCCAGCAGCAAAGGTAGCAATCAGCCCCAGCATTTT. Its translation is CASSKGSNQPQHF.

This sequence joins TRBV5-6 and TRBJ2-7; a possible D gene is TRBD2 (7 bases). The germline V gene has CDR1 SGHDT and CDR2 YYEEEE. Trimming took off 4 bases at V and 0 bases at J, with 11 bases between the two ends. The CDR3 has 14 residues. The CDR3 DNA sequence: TGTGCCAGCAGCGGGGGGGCACGCTCCTACGAGCAGTACTTC. Encoded protein: CASSGGARSYEQYF. Full variable domain (outside the CDR3, taken from reference TRBV5-6 and TRBJ2-7): DAGVTQSPTHLIKTRGQQVTLRCSPKSGHDTVSWYQQALGQGPQFIFQYYEEEERQRGNFPDRFSGHQFPNYSSELNVNALLLGDSALYLCASSGGARSYEQYFGPGTRLTVT.

This chain uses TRBV5-8 with TRBJ2-7; TRBD1 is a possible D gene (7 bases). Trimming removed 4 bases at V and 4 bases at J, with 15 bases between. The CDR3 contains 14 residues. From germline, CDR1 is SGHTS and CDR2 YDEGEE. CDR3 nucleotides: TGTGCCAGCAGCCCTGGCAGGGGGACTTACGAGCAGTACTTC. Translating it yields CASSPGRGTYEQYF.

The chain has TRBV11-3 and TRBJ1-3; tentative D call: TRBD1 (6 bases). V was clipped by 1 base and J by 8 bases, with 9 bases between them. The V gene's germline CDR1 is SGHNT and CDR2 YENEEA. This CDR3 is built from 13 residues. The CDR3 reads CASSLVSGDTIYF. The DNA of the CDR3 is TGTGCCAGCAGCTTAGTTTCAGGGGACACCATATATTTT.

V is TRBV6-5 and J is TRBJ1-4; D not resolved. CDR3 length: 13 residues. Trimming shortened V by 6 bases and J by 8 bases, and 13 bases separated the two germline ends. Germline CDR1 and CDR2: MNHEY and SVGAGI. CDR3 amino acids: CASRQWSQEKLFF. CDR3 bases: TGTGCCAGCAGGCAGTGGTCCCAAGAAAAACTGTTTTTT.

The chain recombines TRBV10-2 with TRBJ1-2; a weak D match, TRBD1 (6 bases). The germline V and J ends were trimmed by 8 bases and 6 bases, with 7 bases remaining between them. This CDR3 contains 10 residues. Looked up from germline, CDR1 is WSHSY and CDR2 is SAAADI. CDR3 nucleotides: TGCGCCAGCGGACAGAATGGCTACACCTTC. It specifies CASGQNGYTF.

This clone came up a few times. This sample includes further DNA sequences coding for the same CDR3. The chain links TRBV28 to TRBJ1-2; no clear D gene. Germline V gene sequence: CDR1 MDHEN, CDR2 SYDVKM. This CDR3 region has 13 residues. V lost 2 bases, J lost 1 base, and 5 bases lay in between. The CDR3 sequence: CASSLRNNYGYTF. In DNA, the CDR3 is TGTGCCAGCAGTTTACGGAATAACTATGGCTACACCTTC.